The source of this T cell receptor (beta chain) is a study of PD-1 blockade in mismatch repair-deficient tumors (dated by TCRdb to about 2017). For context, the study as a whole: The trial enrolled fewer than 90 consecutive patients with approximately eleven mismatch repair-deficient cancer types between late 2013 and 2016, all previously treated and progressing. Tumor-associated T cell clones in the peripheral blood of patients responding to PD-1 blockade were tracked using deep sequencing of TCR CDR3 regions. The investigation overall reported the following: After pembrolizumab, tumor-resident clones, which were often undetectable in blood before treatment, expanded rapidly and then contracted, generally ahead of radiologic responses.

Mismatch repair deficiency in every enrolled patient was established by polymerase chain reaction or immunohistochemistry. A few patients who responded to pembrolizumab therapy underwent TCR sequencing. The phase II trial prospectively tested pembrolizumab PD-1 blockade in advanced mismatch repair-deficient cancers regardless of tissue of origin. Peripheral blood T cell samples were collected serially, before PD-1 blockade began and at several time points afterward. Blood sampling times were reported as weeks after the first pembrolizumab dose. Library generation was performed with the immunoSEQ multiplex PCR assay. The table was pulled from immuneACCESS by TCRdb, which kept in-frame rearrangements only. Such tables lose some clones; where checked, under half of the loss comes from unresolved V genes, and the rest has no known cause. Counted in this sample were some 85,000 clones; about four fifths of them appeared once. The biggest ten clones account for around 5.1% of the sample.

Concerning this clone itself: Which antigen it targets is not known. No base quality values were provided; no much bigger clone lies one nucleotide off.

The junction shows trimming of 5 bases on V and 6 bases on J, and the gene matches do not reach 8 bases of it. Via the germline V gene (reference sequence), CDR1 is PRHDT and CDR2 FYEKMQ. The CDR3 covers 16 residues, taking in both the cysteine and the phenylalanine. CDR3 DNA is the only sequence kept; it has 48 bases, read in frame from the first base. Here the sequenced sample was peripheral blood, taken 44 weeks after starting pembrolizumab. This TCR was sampled from an adult with mismatch repair-deficient cancer. The rearranged segments are TRBV13 and TRBJ2-1, with 12 central nucleotides matching TRBD2. CDR3 sequence: CASSSRTSGTTNEQFF. The sequenced DNA: TGTGCCAGCAGCAGCCGGACTAGCGGGACTACCAATGAGCAGTTCTTC.